This T cell receptor beta chain was captured by sequencing in a study of control samples from healthy donors and cancer patients. The protocol was immunoSEQ multiplex PCR, while the TCRdb copy is restricted to in-frame clones and leaves out a portion. The sample yields about 180,000 clones, approximately 94% seen once. The CDR3 is 15 amino acids. Trimming cost V 5 bases and J 5 bases; bases outside gene matches: 7. The germline CDR1 and CDR2 sequences are SGHAT and FQNNGV. The sequenced material came from blood. The chain joins TRBV11-2 to TRBJ1-4; TRBD1 matches at 8 bases. The receptor was isolated from a man younger than 45 in good health. CDR3 region: CASSPGQGPNEKLFF. The CDR3 region has the DNA TGTGCCAGCAGCCCAGGACAGGGACCAAATGAAAAACTGTTTTTT.